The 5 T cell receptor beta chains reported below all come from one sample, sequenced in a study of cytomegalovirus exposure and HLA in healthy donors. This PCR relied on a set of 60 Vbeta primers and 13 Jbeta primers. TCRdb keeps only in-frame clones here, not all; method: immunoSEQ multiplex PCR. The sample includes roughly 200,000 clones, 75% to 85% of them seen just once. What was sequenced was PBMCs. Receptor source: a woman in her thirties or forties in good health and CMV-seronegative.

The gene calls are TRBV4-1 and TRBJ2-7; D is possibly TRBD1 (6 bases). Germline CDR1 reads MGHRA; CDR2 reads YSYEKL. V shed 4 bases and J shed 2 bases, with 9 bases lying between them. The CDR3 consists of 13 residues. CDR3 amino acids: CASSLDSTYEQYF. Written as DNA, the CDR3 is TGCGCCAGCAGCCTGGACAGCACCTACGAGCAGTACTTC.

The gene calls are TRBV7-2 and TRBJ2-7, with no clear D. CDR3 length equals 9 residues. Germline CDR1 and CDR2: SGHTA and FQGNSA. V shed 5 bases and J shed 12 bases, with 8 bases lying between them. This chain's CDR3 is CASSPDRYF. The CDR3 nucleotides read TGTGCCAGCAGCCCCGATAGGTACTTC.

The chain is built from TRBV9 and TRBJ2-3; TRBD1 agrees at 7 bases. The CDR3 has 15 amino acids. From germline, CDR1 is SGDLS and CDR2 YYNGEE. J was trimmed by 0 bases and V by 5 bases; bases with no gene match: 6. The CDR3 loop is CASRGTATSTDTQYF. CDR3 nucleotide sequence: TGTGCCAGCAGGGGGACAGCGACTAGCACAGATACGCAGTATTTT.

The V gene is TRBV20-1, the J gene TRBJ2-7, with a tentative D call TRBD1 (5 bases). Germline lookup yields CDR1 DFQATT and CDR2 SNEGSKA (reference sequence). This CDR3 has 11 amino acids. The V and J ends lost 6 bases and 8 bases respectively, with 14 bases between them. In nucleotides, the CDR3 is TGCAGTGCCCAGACAGCGTCCCAGCAGTACTTC. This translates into CSAQTASQQYF.

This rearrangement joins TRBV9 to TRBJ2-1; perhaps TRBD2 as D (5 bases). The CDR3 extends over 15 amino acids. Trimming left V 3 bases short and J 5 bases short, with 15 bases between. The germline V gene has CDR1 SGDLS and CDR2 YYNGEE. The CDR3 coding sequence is TGTGCCAGCAGCGGGACTTCGACGGGGAACAATGAGCAGTTCTTC. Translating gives CASSGTSTGNNEQFF.